Presented here are 4 T cell receptor beta chains from one specimen sequenced in a study of vaccination and CD4 T cells after COVID-19. Oncomine TCR Beta short-read sequencing was applied to DNA from cultured CD4+ T cells. TCRdb reanalysed the PCR reads using MiXCR and keeps one entry per CDR3 protein. The sample records about 17,000 distinct CDR3 sequences, around 47% being singletons. As to time point: late sampling 161 to 241 days after vaccination in a few convalescent patients. Stated treatment: roughly 10-day PBMC culture with coronavirus spike peptide pools or control peptides (ViraFEST assay). Their antigens are not known. The sequenced sample was CD4+ T cells from blood, cultured in vitro, obtained about 7 months after SARS-CoV-2 vaccination. The receptors here all came from a human donor who had recovered from COVID-19.

The chain has TRBV7-9 and TRBJ1-5, with D unresolved. In germline, CDR1 is SEHNR, CDR2 FQNEAQ (reference sequence). Trimming took 0 bases from V and 11 from J, leaving 11 bases between them. The CDR3 consists of 13 residues. The CDR3 nucleotides read TGTGCCAGCAGCTTAGCGGGTCTTGAGGCCCAGCATTTT. It encodes CASSLAGLEAQHF.

The chain links TRBV6-1 to TRBJ1-6; the match to TRBD1 covers 9 bases. The germline V gene encodes CDR1 MNHNS and CDR2 SASEGT. Unmatched junction bases numbered 2, after V lost 6 bases and J lost 8 bases. The CDR3 length is 13 residues. Written as DNA, the CDR3 is TGTGCCAGCAGGAGACAGGGGGATTCACCCCTCCACTTT. Its translation: CASRRQGDSPLHF.

This chain connects TRBV7-2 to TRBJ2-7; weak D call: TRBD1 (5 bases). With 3 bases removed from V and 6 bases from J, the gap between germline ends came to 15 bases. This CDR3 has 14 amino acids. Germline V CDR1 and CDR2: SGHTA, FQGNSA. This chain's CDR3 is CASSFDSASGEQYF. The CDR3 DNA reads as TGTGCCAGCAGCTTTGACAGTGCGTCGGGCGAGCAGTACTTC.

The chain links TRBV7-2 to TRBJ2-7; TRBD2 matches 8 bases. Trimming took 2 bases from V and 0 from J; bases not matched to a gene: 6. This CDR3 is 16 amino acids long. Germline CDR1 is SGHTA and CDR2 is FQGNSA. CDR3 nucleotide sequence: TGTGCCAGCAGCTTAAATGCGGGAGGCAGCTCCTACGAGCAGTACTTC. Protein product: CASSLNAGGSSYEQYF.